The rows below give T cell receptor beta chains drawn from one sample of a study of T cells after yellow fever vaccination. MiXCR, applied by TCRdb to the 5' RACE reads, yields one record per CDR3 protein. The sample records just under 600,000 distinct CDR3 sequences, roughly 12% being singletons. The source material was PBMCs, sampled on the day of the yellow fever booster vaccination. These receptors originate from a man aged 30 to 39 who received the YFV17D yellow fever vaccine. The CDR3 runs from the conserved cysteine through the conserved F or W. A D gene is named only where the DNA matches it firmly. The size entry is marked missing in some rows and otherwise reads once, few, many or a size class.

clone_size: many
j_call: TRBJ2-1
v_call: TRBV20-1
cdr3_length: 12
d_call: -
cdr3_nt: TGCAGTGCACAACGGGACTACAATGAGCAGTTCTTC
cdr3_aa: CSAQRDYNEQFF

clone_size: few
j_call: TRBJ2-3
v_call: TRBV7-2
cdr3_length: 15
d_call: -
cdr3_nt: TGTGCCAGCAGCTTAGGGCCGGGCCCCACAGATACGCAGTATTTT
cdr3_aa: CASSLGPGPTDTQYF

clone_size: -
j_call: TRBJ2-7
v_call: TRBV6-5
cdr3_length: 14
d_call: -
cdr3_nt: TGTGCCAGCAGTTACTTGTTTGAGGGAGGCGAGCAGTACTTC
cdr3_aa: CASSYLFEGGEQYF

clone_size: few
j_call: TRBJ1-2
v_call: TRBV5-5
cdr3_length: 13
d_call: -
cdr3_nt: TGTGCCAGCAACCGTCAGGAGGTTTATGGCTACACCTTC
cdr3_aa: CASNRQEVYGYTF

clone_size: -
j_call: TRBJ1-1
v_call: TRBV6-5
cdr3_length: 14
d_call: TRBD1
cdr3_nt: TGTGCCAGCAGGTTAGGACAGGCTGGCACTGAAGCTTTCTTT
cdr3_aa: CASRLGQAGTEAFF

clone_size: -
j_call: TRBJ2-1
v_call: TRBV4-2
cdr3_length: 16
d_call: -
cdr3_nt: TGTGCCAGCAGCCAAGATTGGAGGTCCCCAAGCGGTGAGCAGTTCTTC
cdr3_aa: CASSQDWRSPSGEQFF

clone_size: few
j_call: TRBJ1-6
v_call: TRBV15
cdr3_length: 14
d_call: -
cdr3_nt: TGTGCCACCAGCAGACGGCCTTCCAATTCACCCCTCCACTTT
cdr3_aa: CATSRRPSNSPLHF

clone_size: few
j_call: TRBJ2-7
v_call: TRBV29-1
cdr3_length: 13
d_call: -
cdr3_nt: TGCAGCGTTGAAGACAGGGAAGACTACGAGCAGTACTTC
cdr3_aa: CSVEDREDYEQYF

clone_size: few
j_call: TRBJ2-3
v_call: TRBV30
cdr3_length: 16
d_call: TRBD1
cdr3_nt: TGTGCCTGGAGTGTACTGGGGACAGGCCGCACAGATACGCAGTATTTT
cdr3_aa: CAWSVLGTGRTDTQYF

clone_size: many
j_call: TRBJ2-2
v_call: TRBV7-8
cdr3_length: 14
d_call: TRBD2
cdr3_nt: TGTGCCAGCAGTTCTAGCGGGAACACCGGGGAGCTGTTTTTT
cdr3_aa: CASSSSGNTGELFF

clone_size: -
j_call: TRBJ1-6
v_call: TRBV29-1
cdr3_length: 13
d_call: -
cdr3_nt: TGCAGCGTTGTGACCTCAGATTATTCACCCCTCCACTTT
cdr3_aa: CSVVTSDYSPLHF

clone_size: few
j_call: TRBJ2-1
v_call: TRBV2
cdr3_length: 14
d_call: -
cdr3_nt: TGTGCCAGCATGGGGGAGGTCCCCTACAATGAGCAGTTCTTC
cdr3_aa: CASMGEVPYNEQFF

clone_size: -
j_call: TRBJ2-3
v_call: TRBV2
cdr3_length: 13
d_call: -
cdr3_nt: TGTGCCAGCAGTGAGTTCGGGCTAGATACGCAGTATTTT
cdr3_aa: CASSEFGLDTQYF

clone_size: few
j_call: TRBJ2-2
v_call: TRBV29-1
cdr3_length: 11
d_call: -
cdr3_nt: TGCAGCGTTGGCAAGACCGGGGAGCTGTTTTTT
cdr3_aa: CSVGKTGELFF

clone_size: -
j_call: TRBJ2-7
v_call: TRBV7-2
cdr3_length: 14
d_call: TRBD2
cdr3_nt: TGTGCCAGCAGTCCGAGCGGGAGGATATACGAGCAGTACTTC
cdr3_aa: CASSPSGRIYEQYF

clone_size: -
j_call: TRBJ2-7
v_call: TRBV6-1
cdr3_length: 14
d_call: TRBD2
cdr3_nt: TGTGCCAGCAGACTCAGACTAGCGGACTACGAGCAGTACTTC
cdr3_aa: CASRLRLADYEQYF

clone_size: -
j_call: TRBJ2-1
v_call: TRBV5-1
cdr3_length: 15
d_call: TRBD2
cdr3_nt: TGCGCCAGCAGGGCAGTCACTAGCGGGAACAATGAGCAGTTCTTC
cdr3_aa: CASRAVTSGNNEQFF

clone_size: -
j_call: TRBJ1-4
v_call: TRBV6-1
cdr3_length: 15
d_call: -
cdr3_nt: TGTGCCAGCAGCAAAACACGGGGGATCCGCGAAAAACTGTTTTTT
cdr3_aa: CASSKTRGIREKLFF

clone_size: few
j_call: TRBJ2-7
v_call: TRBV5-1
cdr3_length: 14
d_call: -
cdr3_nt: TGCGCCAGCAGCTTCCGGCGGGACTCCTACGAGCAGTACTTC
cdr3_aa: CASSFRRDSYEQYF

clone_size: few
j_call: TRBJ2-4
v_call: TRBV7-9
cdr3_length: 15
d_call: -
cdr3_nt: TGTGCCAGCAGCTTAGCAATCCTAGCCAAAAACATTCAGTACTTC
cdr3_aa: CASSLAILAKNIQYF

clone_size: few
j_call: TRBJ1-2
v_call: TRBV6-5
cdr3_length: 15
d_call: -
cdr3_nt: TGTGCCAGCAGTTACGCGACCAGGGGCTTAGGTGGCTACACCTTC
cdr3_aa: CASSYATRGLGGYTF

clone_size: -
j_call: TRBJ1-1
v_call: TRBV20-1
cdr3_length: 14
d_call: -
cdr3_nt: TGCAGTGCTAGACGGGTAGGGTCGGACACTGAAGCTTTCTTT
cdr3_aa: CSARRVGSDTEAFF

clone_size: once
j_call: TRBJ1-2
v_call: TRBV28
cdr3_length: 15
d_call: -
cdr3_nt: TGTGCCAGTCAGGTCGAAGTCGGACAGCCCTATGGCTACACCTTC
cdr3_aa: CASQVEVGQPYGYTF

clone_size: few
j_call: TRBJ1-1
v_call: TRBV7-8
cdr3_length: 14
d_call: -
cdr3_nt: TGTGCCAGCAGCCCACGGGGGGACGGCACTGAAGCTTTCTTT
cdr3_aa: CASSPRGDGTEAFF

clone_size: -
j_call: TRBJ2-7
v_call: TRBV11-2
cdr3_length: 14
d_call: TRBD1
cdr3_nt: TGTGCCAGCAGCTTCCCGACAGACAGGGACGAGCAGTACTTC
cdr3_aa: CASSFPTDRDEQYF

clone_size: few
j_call: TRBJ2-3
v_call: TRBV6-1
cdr3_length: 15
d_call: TRBD2
cdr3_nt: TGTGCCAGCAGCCACAGCGGGAGTCCCACAGATACGCAGTATTTT
cdr3_aa: CASSHSGSPTDTQYF

clone_size: few
j_call: TRBJ1-6
v_call: TRBV5-1
cdr3_length: 14
d_call: TRBD1
cdr3_nt: TGCGCCAGCAGCCAACAGGGGGTAAATTCACCCCTCCACTTT
cdr3_aa: CASSQQGVNSPLHF

clone_size: -
j_call: TRBJ1-5
v_call: TRBV2
cdr3_length: 13
d_call: TRBD1
cdr3_nt: TGTGCCAGCAGATTGGACAGGGGAGGGCCCCAGCATTTT
cdr3_aa: CASRLDRGGPQHF

clone_size: -
j_call: TRBJ2-3
v_call: TRBV29-1
cdr3_length: 14
d_call: TRBD1
cdr3_nt: TGCAGCGCTGACGGGACAGGTCGCACAGATACGCAGTATTTT
cdr3_aa: CSADGTGRTDTQYF

clone_size: medium-sized
j_call: TRBJ2-7
v_call: TRBV2
cdr3_length: 13
d_call: -
cdr3_nt: TGTGCCAGCAGTGGGCAGGGATGGTACGAGCAGTACTTC
cdr3_aa: CASSGQGWYEQYF

clone_size: many
j_call: TRBJ2-3
v_call: TRBV12-5
cdr3_length: 18
d_call: TRBD2
cdr3_nt: TGTGCTAGTGGTTCCCCCTCCGGACTAGCGGGAGGGGCTTATACGCAGTATTTT
cdr3_aa: CASGSPSGLAGGAYTQYF

clone_size: many
j_call: TRBJ2-7
v_call: TRBV14
cdr3_length: 15
d_call: TRBD2
cdr3_nt: TGTGCCAGCAGCCAAGGAACTAGCGGCACCTACGAGCAGTACTTC
cdr3_aa: CASSQGTSGTYEQYF

clone_size: few
j_call: TRBJ2-3
v_call: TRBV15
cdr3_length: 16
d_call: -
cdr3_nt: TGTGCCACCAGCAGAGCTGCCGGGAAAGGCACAGATACGCAGTATTTT
cdr3_aa: CATSRAAGKGTDTQYF

clone_size: few
j_call: TRBJ2-3
v_call: TRBV2
cdr3_length: 10
d_call: -
cdr3_nt: TGTGCCAGGAGGGTCGATACGCAGTATTTT
cdr3_aa: CARRVDTQYF

clone_size: few
j_call: TRBJ2-7
v_call: TRBV3-1
cdr3_length: 13
d_call: -
cdr3_nt: TGTGCCAGCAGCCATGGCCTCCTCTACGAGCAGTACTTC
cdr3_aa: CASSHGLLYEQYF

clone_size: -
j_call: TRBJ2-7
v_call: TRBV29-1
cdr3_length: 12
d_call: -
cdr3_nt: TGCAGCGGAAGGACCAGGCACAACGAGCAGTACTTC
cdr3_aa: CSGRTRHNEQYF

clone_size: few
j_call: TRBJ1-3
v_call: TRBV7-2
cdr3_length: 15
d_call: -
cdr3_nt: TGTGCCAGCAGCTTAGCGGGTAGCACTGGAAACACCATATATTTT
cdr3_aa: CASSLAGSTGNTIYF

clone_size: few
j_call: TRBJ2-1
v_call: TRBV5-1
cdr3_length: 16
d_call: TRBD1
cdr3_nt: TGCGCCAGCAGCTTGGGGACCGGGACAGTAAACAATGAGCAGTTCTTC
cdr3_aa: CASSLGTGTVNNEQFF

clone_size: -
j_call: TRBJ2-1
v_call: TRBV7-8
cdr3_length: 18
d_call: TRBD2
cdr3_nt: TGTGCCAGCAGCTTTAGGGTAGCGGGGGCCTCCTACATGAATGAGCAGTTCTTC
cdr3_aa: CASSFRVAGASYMNEQFF

clone_size: -
j_call: TRBJ2-7
v_call: TRBV6-2/TRBV6-3
cdr3_length: 16
d_call: -
cdr3_nt: TGTGCCAGCAGTTACTCGCCCCGGGAGACGTCCTACGAGCAGTACTTC
cdr3_aa: CASSYSPRETSYEQYF